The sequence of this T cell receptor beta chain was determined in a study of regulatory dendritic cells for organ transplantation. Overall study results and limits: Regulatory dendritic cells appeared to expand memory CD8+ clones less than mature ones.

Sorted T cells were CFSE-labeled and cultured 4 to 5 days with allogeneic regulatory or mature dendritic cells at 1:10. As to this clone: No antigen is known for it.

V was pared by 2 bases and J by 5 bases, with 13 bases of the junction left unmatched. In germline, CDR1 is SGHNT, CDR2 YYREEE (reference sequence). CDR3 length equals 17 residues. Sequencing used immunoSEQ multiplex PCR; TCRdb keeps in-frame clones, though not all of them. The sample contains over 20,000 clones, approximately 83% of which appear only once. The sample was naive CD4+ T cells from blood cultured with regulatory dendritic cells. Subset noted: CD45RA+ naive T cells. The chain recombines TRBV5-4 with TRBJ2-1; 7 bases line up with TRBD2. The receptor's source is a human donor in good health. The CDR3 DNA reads TGTGCCAGCAGCTTCGAACCGACGAGCGGGGTAGACAATGAGCAGTTCTTC. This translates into CASSFEPTSGVDNEQFF.